The T cell receptor beta chain described here comes from a study of shared clonotypes between healthy human individuals. Study details: Each donor contributed plates that comprised three CD4 naive, three CD4 memory, two CD8 naive and one CD8 memory.

Study-level findings and limits: Rarefaction showed that sequencing of sorted subsets was incomplete (despite large depth).

Sequenced by immunoSEQ multiplex PCR; TCRdb stores in-frame clones only, minus some. The sample shows just over 2,000,000 clones, 90% to 95% of them seen only once. The study drew all its donors from Caucasian adults living in Nashville, Tennessee. V dropped 4 bases and J dropped 4; count of bases not matched to a gene: 8. The CDR3 length is 17 residues. The germline CDR1 and CDR2 sequences are SGHTA and FQGTGA. With respect to this clone: Its specificity is not known.

The chain uses TRBV7-3 and TRBJ2-2; 11 nucleotides line up with TRBD2. This clonotype originated in a man younger than 35 in good health. Sequencing was carried out using naive CD4+ T cells sorted from blood. Subset noted: CD45RA+ positively selected. CDR3 in DNA: TGTGCCAGCAGCTCACCGGGGCTAGCGGGGGGCACCGGGGAGCTGTTTTTT. Protein product: CASSSPGLAGGTGELFF.